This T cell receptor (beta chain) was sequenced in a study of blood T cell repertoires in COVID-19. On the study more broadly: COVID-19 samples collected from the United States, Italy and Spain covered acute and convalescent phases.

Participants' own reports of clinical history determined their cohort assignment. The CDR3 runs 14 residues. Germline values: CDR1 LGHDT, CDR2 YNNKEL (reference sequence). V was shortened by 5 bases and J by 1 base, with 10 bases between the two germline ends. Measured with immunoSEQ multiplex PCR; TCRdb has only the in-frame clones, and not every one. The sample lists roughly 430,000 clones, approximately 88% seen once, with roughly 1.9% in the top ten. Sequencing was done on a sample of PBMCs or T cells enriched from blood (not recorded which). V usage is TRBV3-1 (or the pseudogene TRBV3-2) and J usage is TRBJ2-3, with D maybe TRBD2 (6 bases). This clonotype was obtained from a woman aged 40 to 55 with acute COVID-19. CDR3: CASSLGLGTDTQYF. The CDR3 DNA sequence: TGTGCCAGCAGCTTGGGACTGGGCACAGATACGCAGTATTTT.